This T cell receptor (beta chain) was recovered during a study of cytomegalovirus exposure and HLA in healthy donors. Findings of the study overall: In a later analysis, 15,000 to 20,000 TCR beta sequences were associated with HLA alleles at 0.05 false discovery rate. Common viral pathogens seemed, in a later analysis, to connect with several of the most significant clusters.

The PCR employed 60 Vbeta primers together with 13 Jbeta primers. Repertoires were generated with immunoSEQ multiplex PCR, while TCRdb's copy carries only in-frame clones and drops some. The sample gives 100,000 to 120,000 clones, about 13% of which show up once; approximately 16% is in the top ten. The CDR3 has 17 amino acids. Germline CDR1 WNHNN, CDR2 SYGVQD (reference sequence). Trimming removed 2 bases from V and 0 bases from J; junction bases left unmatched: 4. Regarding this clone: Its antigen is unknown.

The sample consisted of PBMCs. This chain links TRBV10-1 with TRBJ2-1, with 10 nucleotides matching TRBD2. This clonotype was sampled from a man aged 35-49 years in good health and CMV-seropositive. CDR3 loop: CASSEGAGGSSYNEQFF. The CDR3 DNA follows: TGCGCCAGCAGTGAGGGAGCGGGAGGGAGCTCCTACAATGAGCAGTTCTTC.